These T cell receptor beta chains were read from a single sample in a study of blood T cell repertoires in COVID-19. Some clones are missing from TCRdb's copy, which holds only in-frame ones; the method was immunoSEQ multiplex PCR. The sample lists around 150,000 clones, roughly 90% occurring once. Sequenced material: peripheral blood. The receptors come from a human donor with COVID-19, enrolled during active disease. The donor label of this sample is uncertain. The CDR3 runs from the conserved cysteine through the conserved F or W. The D gene is left open where the match is weak. Not every row has a clone size; where given, it reads once, few, many or a size class.

D: .
V: TRBV5-5
J: TRBJ1-6
size: .
DNA: TGTGCCAGCAGTCCATCCCTGGCGGCCCTCCACTTT
CDR3: CASSPSLAALHF

D: TRBD2
V: TRBV10-3
J: TRBJ2-1
size: .
DNA: TGTGCCATCAGCGGCGGGGGGACCACTACTTACAATGAGCAGTTCTTC
CDR3: CAISGGGTTTYNEQFF

D: .
V: TRBV21-1
J: TRBJ1-4
size: few
DNA: TGTGCCAGCAGCCCACGGGGGGCCCGTAATGAAAAACTGTTTTTT
CDR3: CASSPRGARNEKLFF

D: .
V: TRBV6-5
J: TRBJ1-6
size: .
DNA: TGTGCCACCCTGGAGGCGGCGGGGAATTCACCCCTCCACTTT
CDR3: CATLEAAGNSPLHF

D: .
V: TRBV30
J: TRBJ1-1
size: .
DNA: TGTGCCTGGGAGATCGCGAGAACTGAAGCTTTCTTT
CDR3: CAWEIARTEAFF

D: TRBD1
V: TRBV6-1
J: TRBJ1-4
size: .
DNA: TGTGCCAGCAGTGAGGGAAACAGGGGTGCGGAAAAACTGTTTTTT
CDR3: CASSEGNRGAEKLFF

D: .
V: TRBV12-3/TRBV12-4
J: TRBJ2-6
size: .
DNA: TGTGCCAGCAGCCTCAGGGAGGTCAACGTCCTGACTTTC
CDR3: CASSLREVNVLTF

D: .
V: TRBV29-1
J: TRBJ2-7
size: .
DNA: TGCAGCGTTGCCGGGAATACGGAGGCGGGCGAGCAGTACTTC
CDR3: CSVAGNTEAGEQYF

D: .
V: TRBV21-1
J: TRBJ2-3
size: .
DNA: TGTGCCAGCAGCAAAGCGCTAGGGGACAGGGAATCTTACACAGATACGCAGTATTTT
CDR3: CASSKALGDRESYTDTQYF

D: .
V: TRBV7-9
J: TRBJ2-7
size: .
DNA: TGTGCCAGCAGCTCCTACAGGAGCTCCTACGAGCAGTACTTC
CDR3: CASSSYRSSYEQYF

D: .
V: TRBV18
J: TRBJ2-7
size: .
DNA: TGTGCCAGCTCACCACCGGGGCGCTACGAGCAGTACTTC
CDR3: CASSPPGRYEQYF

D: .
V: TRBV2
J: TRBJ2-2
size: .
DNA: TGTGCCTGTAGACAGGTCCAATCCGGGGAGCTGTTTTTT
CDR3: CACRQVQSGELFF

D: .
V: TRBV12-3/TRBV12-4
J: TRBJ1-1
size: .
DNA: TGTGCCAGCATTGCAGGGAATACTGAAGCTTTCTTT
CDR3: CASIAGNTEAFF

D: TRBD1
V: TRBV19
J: TRBJ2-1
size: .
DNA: TGTGCCAGTAGCAAAAGCCCGGGACAGGGGTACAATGAGCAGTTCTTC
CDR3: CASSKSPGQGYNEQFF

D: .
V: TRBV5-1
J: TRBJ2-3
size: few
DNA: TGCGCCAGCAGCTTGGGGACAGCCCATGGGCAGTATTTT
CDR3: CASSLGTAHGQYF

D: .
V: TRBV29-1
J: TRBJ1-1
size: once
DNA: TGCAGCGCCAGGGACACTGAAGCTTTCTTT
CDR3: CSARDTEAFF

D: .
V: TRBV6-1
J: TRBJ1-4
size: once
DNA: TGTGCCAGCAGTGAAGGGGGCACTAATGAAAAACTGTTTTTT
CDR3: CASSEGGTNEKLFF

D: .
V: TRBV11-2
J: TRBJ1-1
size: .
DNA: TGTGCCAGCAGCATGAACAGGGTTGAGGGGACTGAAGCTTTCTTT
CDR3: CASSMNRVEGTEAFF

D: TRBD1
V: TRBV11-3
J: TRBJ1-2
size: .
DNA: TGTGCCAGCAGCTTAAGGACAGGGGACGGCTACACCTTC
CDR3: CASSLRTGDGYTF

D: .
V: TRBV29-1
J: TRBJ1-2
size: .
DNA: TGCAGCGTTGCGTCGGGGGGGAAAGGCTACACCTTC
CDR3: CSVASGGKGYTF

D: TRBD1
V: TRBV12-5
J: TRBJ2-7
size: .
DNA: TGTGCTAGTGGTTTGGTAACAGGGGCCCTCTCCTACGAGCAGTACTTC
CDR3: CASGLVTGALSYEQYF

D: .
V: TRBV3-1/TRBV3-2
J: TRBJ2-7
size: .
DNA: TGTGCCAGCAGCCGGGGACTTCCACCCTACGAGCAGTACTTC
CDR3: CASSRGLPPYEQYF

D: TRBD1
V: TRBV5-1
J: TRBJ1-5
size: .
DNA: TGCGCCAGCAGTGAAGGGACAGGGCAAGTCGGAAGCAATCAGCCCCAGCATTTT
CDR3: CASSEGTGQVGSNQPQHF

D: .
V: TRBV2
J: TRBJ2-1
size: .
DNA: TGTGCCAGCAGTGCTAGAGGGGAGCAGTTCTTC
CDR3: CASSARGEQFF

D: TRBD1
V: TRBV7-9
J: TRBJ1-6
size: .
DNA: TGTGCCAGCAGCTTAGACGAAGGGGGCGTTTATGCCCTCCACTTT
CDR3: CASSLDEGGVYALHF

D: TRBD1
V: TRBV12-3/TRBV12-4
J: TRBJ1-5
size: .
DNA: TGTGCCAGCAGGGCGACAGGGAATGCCCAGCATTTT
CDR3: CASRATGNAQHF

D: .
V: TRBV6-2/TRBV6-3
J: TRBJ2-7
size: .
DNA: TGTGCCAGCAGTTACTTCTACGGAGCCTACGAGCAGTACTTC
CDR3: CASSYFYGAYEQYF

D: .
V: TRBV5-6
J: TRBJ2-5
size: once
DNA: TGTGCCAGCAACGGACAGAACCAAGAGACCCAGTACTTC
CDR3: CASNGQNQETQYF

D: TRBD1
V: TRBV7-9
J: TRBJ1-6
size: .
DNA: TGTGCCAGCAGCTTCGGACAGGGGTATAATTCACCCCTCCACTTT
CDR3: CASSFGQGYNSPLHF

D: .
V: TRBV10-2
J: TRBJ1-1
size: .
DNA: TGCGCCAGCAGCACCCGAGCCTACCAGGGGAACACTGAAGCTTTCTTT
CDR3: CASSTRAYQGNTEAFF

D: TRBD1
V: TRBV9
J: TRBJ2-1
size: once
DNA: TGTGCCAGCAGCGTAGGATCAGGACAGGGGAGAATTGTGGGGAATGAGCAGTTCTTC
CDR3: CASSVGSGQGRIVGNEQFF

D: .
V: TRBV27
J: TRBJ2-7
size: once
DNA: TGTGCCAGCAGTCCAACAGGGTACGAGCAGTACTTC
CDR3: CASSPTGYEQYF

D: .
V: TRBV9
J: TRBJ2-1
size: .
DNA: TGTGCCAGCAGCCTAGCCCCAGACTACAATGAGCAGTTCTTC
CDR3: CASSLAPDYNEQFF

D: .
V: TRBV28
J: TRBJ2-7
size: .
DNA: TGTGCCAGCAGTTACGGGGGGCTTCTAAGGCGGTACGAGCAGTACTTC
CDR3: CASSYGGLLRRYEQYF

D: TRBD2
V: TRBV11-3
J: TRBJ2-7
size: .
DNA: TGTGCCAGCAGCTTAGAAGGTAGCGGGGCGTTCCCCTACGAGCAGTACTTC
CDR3: CASSLEGSGAFPYEQYF

D: TRBD1
V: TRBV27
J: TRBJ2-7
size: .
DNA: TGTGCCAGCAGTCTTCGGACAGGGGAGGTTGGATCCTACGAGCAGTACTTC
CDR3: CASSLRTGEVGSYEQYF

D: .
V: TRBV2
J: TRBJ2-6
size: once
DNA: TGTGCCAGCAATACAGGTTCTGGGGCCAACGTCCTGACTTTC
CDR3: CASNTGSGANVLTF

D: .
V: TRBV24-1
J: TRBJ2-7
size: .
DNA: TGTGCCACCAGTGATCCGCGGTCCTACGAGCAGTACTTC
CDR3: CATSDPRSYEQYF

D: TRBD2
V: TRBV18
J: TRBJ2-5
size: .
DNA: TGTGCCAGCTCACCGACTAGCCCACCCCAAGAGACCCAGTACTTC
CDR3: CASSPTSPPQETQYF

D: TRBD1
V: TRBV18
J: TRBJ2-7
size: .
DNA: TGTGCCAGCTCACCACCTGGGACAGGGGGCTCTCACGAGCAGTACTTC
CDR3: CASSPPGTGGSHEQYF

D: TRBD1
V: TRBV5-1
J: TRBJ1-6
size: .
DNA: TGCGCCAGCAGCTTGGGTCAGAAGGTTAGGGGGCCAAATTCACCCCTCCACTTT
CDR3: CASSLGQKVRGPNSPLHF

D: .
V: TRBV16
J: TRBJ1-2
size: .
DNA: TGTGCCAGCAGCCAATTGGTGGGCGGAGGCTATGGCTACACCTTC
CDR3: CASSQLVGGGYGYTF

D: TRBD1
V: TRBV12-3/TRBV12-4
J: TRBJ2-7
size: .
DNA: TGTGCCAGCCGAAGGGGACAGTCCTACGAGCAGTACTTC
CDR3: CASRRGQSYEQYF

D: TRBD1
V: TRBV29-1
J: TRBJ2-7
size: .
DNA: TGCAGCGTTCCGGGACAGGGTAACTACGAGCAGTACTTC
CDR3: CSVPGQGNYEQYF

D: TRBD1
V: TRBV6-1
J: TRBJ1-5
size: .
DNA: TGTGCCAGCAGTGAGGGTCGAGGGGGCTGGAGCAATCAGCCCCAGCATTTT
CDR3: CASSEGRGGWSNQPQHF

D: .
V: TRBV7-9
J: TRBJ2-5
size: .
DNA: TGTGCCAGCAGCTCCGGGACTCACGGCGAGACCCAGTACTTC
CDR3: CASSSGTHGETQYF

D: TRBD1
V: TRBV27
J: TRBJ1-2
size: .
DNA: TGTGCCAGCAGTTTATCACCCGGGACAGGGGGTGATTATGGCTACACCTTC
CDR3: CASSLSPGTGGDYGYTF

D: TRBD1
V: TRBV28
J: TRBJ1-2
size: .
DNA: TGTGCCAGCAGGGGACAGGGCTCGTACGGCTACACCTTC
CDR3: CASRGQGSYGYTF

D: .
V: TRBV3-1/TRBV3-2
J: TRBJ1-1
size: few
DNA: TGTGCCAGCAGCCAAGATCTCAGGAACACTGAAGCTTTCTTT
CDR3: CASSQDLRNTEAFF

D: TRBD2
V: TRBV7-9
J: TRBJ2-3
size: .
DNA: TGTGCCATACCGGGGGGGAGGACTAGCACAGATACGCAGTATTTT
CDR3: CAIPGGRTSTDTQYF

D: TRBD1
V: TRBV4-2
J: TRBJ2-3
size: .
DNA: TGTGCCAGCAGCCAATCCGGGACAGGGCAAGATACGCAGTATTTT
CDR3: CASSQSGTGQDTQYF

D: TRBD1
V: TRBV24-1
J: TRBJ2-5
size: .
DNA: TGTGCCACCAGTGATGGGACAGGGGGGACCCAGTACTTC
CDR3: CATSDGTGGTQYF

D: TRBD1
V: TRBV3-1/TRBV3-2
J: TRBJ1-5
size: .
DNA: TGTGCCAGCAGCCTTGGGACAGGATTAAGCAATCAGCCCCAGCATTTT
CDR3: CASSLGTGLSNQPQHF

D: .
V: TRBV5-1
J: TRBJ1-5
size: .
DNA: TGCGCCAGCAGCTGGCAAGGAGGCGATCAGCCCCAGCATTTT
CDR3: CASSWQGGDQPQHF

D: .
V: TRBV14
J: TRBJ2-7
size: .
DNA: TGTGCCAGCAGCCAAGGAGGTGGTGACTACGAGCAGTACTTC
CDR3: CASSQGGGDYEQYF

D: .
V: TRBV27
J: TRBJ2-1
size: .
DNA: TGTGCCAGCAGTTTGAGCTCACTAGGAGGTGAGCAGTTCTTC
CDR3: CASSLSSLGGEQFF

D: TRBD1
V: TRBV11-2
J: TRBJ2-7
size: .
DNA: TGTGCCAGCAGCTTCAGGGGGCAAAGCGAGCAGTACTTC
CDR3: CASSFRGQSEQYF

D: .
V: TRBV5-1
J: TRBJ2-7
size: .
DNA: TGCGCCAGCAGCAGAGACAGTGTCCGAAGCGACGAGCAGTACTTC
CDR3: CASSRDSVRSDEQYF

D: .
V: TRBV3-1/TRBV3-2
J: TRBJ2-3
size: .
DNA: TGTGCCAGCAGCCAAGATTGGGGGGGCACAGATACGCAGTATTTT
CDR3: CASSQDWGGTDTQYF

D: .
V: TRBV6-8
J: TRBJ1-5
size: .
DNA: TGTGCCAGCAGTTCCAGACCCCCCCCGGGTGCTTCGAGCAATCAGCCCCAGCATTTT
CDR3: CASSSRPPPGASSNQPQHF